Following are 29 T cell receptor beta chains from one sample sequenced in a study of shared clonotypes between healthy human individuals. TCRdb's table, derived via immunoSEQ multiplex PCR, lists solely in-frame clones and lacks some. The table has 450,000 to 600,000 clones, approximately 79% seen once; the top ten hold roughly 12%. Sequenced input: PBMCs. The receptors originated from a woman between 35 and 50 years old in good health. Some clones in this sample may be carry-over from other donors' samples.

This clone came up a few times. The chain carries TRBV13 and TRBJ2-1; 9 nucleotides match TRBD2. The ends lost 3 bases at V and 0 bases at J; junction bases unmatched: 6. This CDR3 is 17 amino acids long. The germline gives CDR1 PRHDT, CDR2 FYEKMQ (reference sequence). The DNA of the CDR3 is TGTGCCAGCAGCTTTGGGACTAGCTTATACTCCTACAATGAGCAGTTCTTC. Translating gives CASSFGTSLYSYNEQFF.

This clone has more than one count but fewer than ten. The chain is built from TRBV28 and TRBJ1-1, with D possibly being TRBD1 (5 bases). The CDR3 covers 13 residues. CDR1 MDHEN and CDR2 SYDVKM come from the germline V gene. Trimming stripped 4 bases from V and 8 bases from J, with 14 bases between. The DNA of the CDR3 is TGTGCCAGCAGTTCGAACTCGGGACGCGAAGCTTTCTTT. This encodes CASSSNSGREAFF.

In nucleotides, the CDR3 is TGTGCCAGTAGTATAGCCCACAGGCAGCCCCAGCATTTT. This sequence encodes CASSIAHRQPQHF. The V and J genes are TRBV19 and TRBJ1-5, with TRBD1 as a possible D gene (5 bases). The germline CDR1 and CDR2 sequences are LNHDA and SQIVND (reference sequence). Trimming removed 1 base from V and 7 bases from J, with 8 bases in between. This CDR3 spans 13 amino acids.

The CDR3 DNA sequence: TGTGCCAGCAGTCCACCAGGACTAGCGGTTTACAATGAGCAGTTCTTC. Translation gives CASSPPGLAVYNEQFF. J is TRBJ2-1 and V is TRBV28; 10 bases match TRBD2. Germline assignment: CDR1 MDHEN and CDR2 SYDVKM. V lost 5 bases to trimming and J lost 4 bases; unmatched junction nucleotides: 8. The CDR3 contains 16 residues.

This clone has only a few counts. V gene TRBV29-1 combines with J gene TRBJ2-3; a possible D gene is TRBD2 (5 bases). V was shortened by 4 bases and J by 1 base, with 18 bases between the two germline ends. Germline assignment: CDR1 SQVTM and CDR2 ANQGSEA. This CDR3 contains 16 residues. In nucleotides, the CDR3 is TGCAGCGTTGCTAGCACGGCGGGTCTAGGCACAGATACGCAGTATTTT. Protein: CSVASTAGLGTDTQYF.

This clone appeared a few times. This chain connects TRBV29-1 to TRBJ1-1; 10 positions match TRBD1. CDR1 is SQVTM and CDR2 is ANQGSEA in the germline V gene. J lost 10 bases, V lost 7 bases, and 15 bases had no gene match. The CDR3 has 14 residues. The DNA for the CDR3 is TGCAGCGGTACTGGACAGGGGGTATCACGCGGAGCTTTCTTT. As protein: CSGTGQGVSRGAFF.

Turning to this clone: This may be a read error: a much more frequent sequence differs by one nucleotide. J is TRBJ2-1 and V is TRBV29-1; the D gene could be TRBD1 or TRBD2 (6 bases each). The CDR3 has 12 residues. The germline gives CDR1 SQVTM, CDR2 ANQGSEA. CDR3 in DNA: TGCAACGTTGGGGGGCTTCACAATGAGCAGTTCTTC. It codes for CNVGGLHNEQFF.

The rearrangement joins TRBV29-1 to TRBJ2-7; D is unresolved. The CDR3 is made up of 13 amino acids. Trimming took off 6 bases at V and 3 bases at J, with 15 bases between the two ends. Germline V gives CDR1 SQVTM, CDR2 ANQGSEA. This CDR3 reads CSVYGRSSYEQYF. CDR3 nucleotides: TGCAGCGTCTACGGACGGTCAAGCTACGAGCAGTACTTC.

The gene calls are TRBV4-3 and TRBJ1-1, with D unresolved. The germline CDR1 and CDR2 sequences are LGHNA and YSLEER. CDR3 size: 18 residues. Trimming stripped 0 bases from V and 1 base from J, with 18 bases between. CDR3 sequence (DNA): TGCGCCAGCAGCCAAGACCCAGACGGTTCCCCAGCGAACACTGAAGCTTTCTTT. Its protein is CASSQDPDGSPANTEAFF.

V usage is TRBV18 and J usage is TRBJ2-3; maybe TRBD1 (5 bases). Per germline, CDR1 KGHSH and CDR2 LQKENI. The CDR3 has 16 residues. Trimming took off 0 bases at V and 6 bases at J, with 16 bases between the two ends. The CDR3 loop reads CASSPPVSGRWDTQYF. In DNA form, the CDR3 reads TGTGCCAGCTCACCACCGGTTTCAGGGCGTTGGGATACGCAGTATTTT.

The chain is built from TRBV29-1 and TRBJ2-7; D possibly matches TRBD1 or TRBD2 (5 bases each). The V end lost 1 base, the J end lost 9 bases, and 10 bases lay between the germline ends. There are 11 residues in the CDR3. Germline V gives CDR1 SQVTM, CDR2 ANQGSEA. The CDR3 loop reads CSVEAAGRQYF. Here the CDR3 DNA reads TGCAGCGTTGAAGCGGCAGGGAGGCAGTACTTC.

The rearrangement uses TRBV7-2 and TRBJ1-1; possibly TRBD1 for D (5 bases). Trimming took 1 base from V and 11 from J, leaving 17 bases between them. CDR3 length: 14 residues. The V gene's germline CDR1 is SGHTA and CDR2 FQGNSA. CDR3 bases: TGTGCCAGCAGCTTAGGACCACCGCCTCGGGGGGCTTTCTTT. This sequence encodes CASSLGPPPRGAFF.

This chain joins TRBV4-3 and TRBJ2-2, with TRBD2 matching 7 bases. This CDR3 is 18 amino acids long. Germline V gene sequence: CDR1 LGHNA, CDR2 YSLEER. J lost 0 bases, V lost 0 bases, and 7 bases had no gene match. CDR3 loop: CASSQDLGLTANTGELFF. As DNA, the CDR3 is TGCGCCAGCAGCCAAGATCTGGGACTAACAGCGAACACCGGGGAGCTGTTTTTT.

The chain recombines TRBV28 with TRBJ2-5; TRBD2 aligns across 11 bases. Trimming removed 5 bases from V and 5 bases from J; junction bases left unmatched: 10. Germline values: CDR1 MDHEN, CDR2 SYDVKM. This CDR3 region has 16 residues. The CDR3 sequence: CASSLPTSGSRETQYF. The DNA for the CDR3 is TGTGCCAGCAGTCTCCCAACTAGCGGGAGTCGTGAGACCCAGTACTTC. The entire variable domain, with the rest obtained from reference TRBV28 and TRBJ2-5, is as follows: DVKVTQSSRYLVKRTGEKVFLECVQDMDHENMFWYRQDPGLGLRLIYFSYDVKMKEKGDIPEGYSVSREKKERFSLILESASTNQTSMYLCASSLPTSGSRETQYFGPGTRLLVL.

This chain uses TRBV7-8 with TRBJ2-7; D not certain. The CDR3 length is 14 residues. V was clipped by 0 bases and J by 5 bases, with 11 bases between them. The germline V gene encodes CDR1 SGHVS and CDR2 FQNEAQ. The CDR3 sequence is CASSLAGTPHEQYF. The CDR3 DNA sequence: TGTGCCAGCAGCTTAGCGGGAACCCCCCACGAGCAGTACTTC.

Only a few counts were recorded for this clone. The CDR3 sequence: CASSQDWATSTDTQYF. CDR3 nucleotides: TGCGCCAGCAGCCAAGATTGGGCAACTAGCACAGATACGCAGTATTTT. The V call is TRBV4-1, the J call TRBJ2-3; no clear D. Germline lookup yields CDR1 MGHRA and CDR2 YSYEKL. With 0 bases removed from V and 0 bases from J, the gap between germline ends came to 10 bases. The CDR3 length is 16 residues.

The chain links TRBV5-1 to TRBJ1-1; tentatively, D is TRBD1 (6 bases). V was pared by 0 bases and J by 0 bases, with 9 bases between. This CDR3 has 15 amino acids. Germline V gene lookup returns CDR1 SGHRS and CDR2 YFSETQ. Here the CDR3 reads CASSLDTGMNTEAFF. For the CDR3, the DNA is TGCGCCAGCAGCTTGGACACAGGGATGAACACTGAAGCTTTCTTT.

Remarks on this clone: A read error is the likely source, as a far larger clone sits one nucleotide away. The sample has other DNA sequences that encode this CDR3 too. J is TRBJ2-5 and V is TRBV7-8; D ambiguous. This CDR3 is 14 amino acids long. V gave up 7 bases and J gave up 7 bases, with 19 bases separating them. Germline CDR1 and CDR2: SGHVS and FQNEAQ. CDR3 region: CASNPPSESRTQYF. The DNA of the CDR3 is TGTGCCAGCAACCCTCCAAGCGAGTCGCGGACCCAGTACTTC. The full variable domain, completed using reference TRBV7-8 and TRBJ2-5, is GAGVSQSPRYKVAKRGQDVALRCDPISGHVSLFWYQQALGQGPEFLTYFQNEAQLDKSGLPSDRFFAERPEGSVSTLKIQRTQQEDSAVYLCASNPPSESRTQYFGPGTRLLVL.

The rearrangement links TRBV2 to TRBJ2-2, with 7 bases identical to TRBD2. The CDR3 spans 15 residues. Germline-derived CDR1 and CDR2 are SNHLY and FYNNEI. V lost 6 bases to trimming and J lost 5 bases; unmatched junction nucleotides: 9. The CDR3 reads CASRAGTIRTGELFF. The CDR3 DNA follows: TGTGCCAGCAGAGCCGGGACTATTAGGACCGGGGAGCTGTTTTTT. Together with reference TRBV2 and TRBJ2-2, the CDR3 gives the full variable domain: EPEVTQTPSHQVTQMGQEVILRCVPISNHLYFYWYRQILGQKVEFLVSFYNNEISEKSEIFDDQFSVERPDGSNFTLKIRSTKLEDSAMYFCASRAGTIRTGELFFGEGSRLTVL.

This clone was observed at least ten times. The chain employs TRBV28 and TRBJ2-2, with D unclear. V lost 6 bases and J 6 bases, leaving 8 bases between the germline ends. The CDR3 covers 12 residues. Germline V gene sequence: CDR1 MDHEN, CDR2 SYDVKM. The CDR3 DNA reads TGTGCCAGCAGCCACTTCCCCGGGGAGCTGTTTTTT. It translates to CASSHFPGELFF. Looking up the rest from reference TRBV28 and TRBJ2-2 gives the full variable domain: DVKVTQSSRYLVKRTGEKVFLECVQDMDHENMFWYRQDPGLGLRLIYFSYDVKMKEKGDIPEGYSVSREKKERFSLILESASTNQTSMYLCASSHFPGELFFGEGSRLTVL.

The V gene is TRBV30, the J gene TRBJ2-7; D call uncertain. This CDR3 contains 11 residues. Trimming pared 4 bases from V and 2 bases from J, leaving 6 bases between. Germline V gives CDR1 GTSNPN, CDR2 SVGIG (reference sequence). CDR3 protein: CAWTGAYEQYF. DNA of the CDR3: TGTGCCTGGACGGGTGCCTACGAGCAGTACTTC.

Concerning this clone itself: Different DNA sequences within this sample yield the same CDR3. The chain links TRBV18 to TRBJ2-5; no firm D call. Trimming pared 2 bases from V and 4 bases from J, leaving 5 bases between. The CDR3 consists of 12 residues. Germline V gives CDR1 KGHSH, CDR2 LQKENI. CDR3 DNA: TGTGCCAGCTCACCAGAGAGAGAGACCCAGTACTTC. Its translation is CASSPERETQYF.

This clone is a singleton in its sample. The V call is TRBV7-9, the J call TRBJ1-5; D remains ambiguous. V was clipped by 1 base and J by 11 bases, with 12 bases between them. From germline, CDR1 is SEHNR and CDR2 FQNEAQ (reference sequence). There are 13 residues in the CDR3. CDR3 amino acids: CASSLGSEAAQHF. For the CDR3, the DNA is TGTGCCAGCAGCTTAGGATCGGAAGCGGCCCAGCATTTT.

The rearrangement joins TRBV9 to TRBJ2-7; TRBD1 agrees at 9 bases. Germline loops: CDR1 SGDLS, CDR2 YYNGEE. This CDR3 is built from 15 residues. V trimming: 3 bases; J trimming: 0 bases; junction bases outside the gene matches: 4. CDR3 in amino acids: CASSEGTGSSYEQYF. Written as DNA, the CDR3 is TGTGCCAGCAGCGAGGGGACAGGGAGCTCCTACGAGCAGTACTTC.

The rearrangement links TRBV7-9 to TRBJ2-1; a weak D match, TRBD2 (5 bases). The CDR3 consists of 14 residues. Trimming shortened V by 3 bases and J by 5 bases, and 11 bases separated the two germline ends. In germline, CDR1 is SEHNR, CDR2 FQNEAQ (reference sequence). CDR3 coding DNA: TGTGCCAGCAGCTTGAGCGGATCCCACAATGAGCAGTTCTTC. This codes for CASSLSGSHNEQFF.

This chain connects TRBV28 to TRBJ1-1, with TRBD1 identical over 8 bases. Unmatched junction bases numbered 25, after V lost 3 bases and J lost 4 bases. CDR1 and CDR2 from the germline V gene are MDHEN and SYDVKM. The CDR3 has 21 residues. CDR3 amino acids: CASSFKARAWTGFGVGTEAFF. Written as DNA, the CDR3 is TGTGCCAGCAGTTTCAAGGCTAGGGCTTGGACAGGGTTCGGCGTGGGCACTGAAGCTTTCTTT.

About this clone: This CDR3 is also generated by other DNA sequences in the sample. The chain is built from TRBV2 and TRBJ2-7; 9 nucleotides agree with TRBD1. The J segment lost 4 bases and the V segment lost 8 bases, leaving 3 bases of the junction unmatched. This CDR3 has 12 residues. Per the germline V gene, CDR1 is SNHLY and CDR2 is FYNNEI. The CDR3 DNA reads as TGTGCCAGCCGGGACAGGGCTTACGAGCAGTACTTC. This sequence encodes CASRDRAYEQYF. The full variable domain, in which reference TRBV2 and TRBJ2-7 provide the parts outside the CDR3, is EPEVTQTPSHQVTQMGQEVILRCVPISNHLYFYWYRQILGQKVEFLVSFYNNEISEKSEIFDDQFSVERPDGSNFTLKIRSTKLEDSAMYFCASRDRAYEQYFGPGTRLTVT.

This clone was detected once. This chain joins TRBV23-1 and TRBJ1-5, with a weak D call TRBD1 (6 bases). TRBV23-1 is an ORF for which the function is uncertain. The CDR3 runs to 12 residues. V shed 11 bases and J shed 7 bases, with 15 bases lying between them. CDR3 region: CARRGGRQPQHF. The DNA for the CDR3 is TGCGCCCGGCGGGGGGGCAGGCAGCCCCAGCATTTT.

The chain couples TRBV21-1 to TRBJ2-2; the D call in the table, TRBD2, was not verified against the DNA. TRBV21-1 is designated a pseudogene. CDR3 length: 22 residues. The CDR3 DNA reads TGTGCCAGAGAAAGGAGAATAACCCGGTGTGGTGGGGGTGGCGGGAGCACCGGGGAGCTGTTTTTT. Its translation is CARERRITRCGGGGGSTGELFF.